This TCR beta chain was identified during a study of breast tumors, draining lymph nodes, adjacent tissues. This clonotype was found many times. Samples came from axillary lymph nodes draining the breast cancer. CDR1 is SEHNR and CDR2 is FQNEAQ in the germline V gene (reference sequence). Trimming shortened V by 10 bases and J by 2 bases, and 15 bases separated the two germline ends. The CDR3 runs to 14 residues. TCRdb reanalysed the multiplex PCR reads using MiXCR and keeps one entry per CDR3 protein. The sample consists of over 150,000 distinct CDR3 sequences, 30% to 35% of them appearing once. The sequencing input was axillary lymph node tissue. The chain links TRBV7-9 to TRBJ2-1; D gene uncertain. This TCR was recovered from a female donor with breast cancer. Some clones in this sample may be carry-over from other donors' samples. The CDR3 loop reads CATAAPGAYNEQFF. CDR3 nucleotide sequence: TGTGCCACCGCGGCGCCAGGAGCCTACAATGAGCAGTTCTTC.